This T cell receptor beta chain came from a study of shared clonotypes between healthy human individuals. Points from the study as a whole: In this cohort, only blood was sampled, and tissue repertoires likely differ. Despite large depth, sorted-subset datasets appeared incompletely sequenced.

Libraries were prepared by immunoSEQ multiplex PCR; TCRdb keeps only in-frame clonotypes and omits some of them. There are about 580,000 clones in the sample; roughly 98% occur only once, and 0.3% lies in the top ten. Germline CDR1 and CDR2: SNHLY and FYNNEI. The ends lost 5 bases at V and 8 bases at J; junction bases unmatched: 1. The CDR3 consists of 12 residues. Naive CD8 cells were CD45RO-negative, positively selected for CCR7, excluding terminally differentiated effector memory CD45RA+ cells. Adults of Caucasian background living in Nashville, Tennessee made up all donors. This clone was seen once. Its target is unknown.

This TCR derives from a young man in good health. The chain carries TRBV2 and TRBJ1-4, with TRBD1 identical over 8 bases. The sequencing sample was made of naive CD8+ T cells sorted from blood. The CDR3 bases are TGTGCCAGCAGTTACAGGGGGGAAAAACTGTTTTTT. It translates to CASSYRGEKLFF. Full variable domain (rest looked up from reference TRBV2 and TRBJ1-4): EPEVTQTPSHQVTQMGQEVILRCVPISNHLYFYWYRQILGQKVEFLVSFYNNEISEKSEIFDDQFSVERPDGSNFTLKIRSTKLEDSAMYFCASSYRGEKLFFGSGTQLSVL.